Listed below are T cell receptor beta chains from one sample, sequenced in a study of blood T cell repertoires in COVID-19. Here immunoSEQ multiplex PCR was the method, and the copy in TCRdb shows in-frame clones only, minus some. The sample consists of a few hundred thousand clones, 65% to 90% of them appearing once. The material sequenced was PBMCs or T cells enriched from blood (not recorded which). The receptors were gathered from a middle-aged woman with acute COVID-19. The CDR3 runs from the conserved cysteine through the conserved F or W. A D gene is named only where the DNA matches it firmly. Size is omitted from some rows. Given values are once, few, many or a class for expanded clones.

D gene	V gene	clone size	J gene	CDR3 DNA	CDR3 protein
NA	TRBV28	once	TRBJ2-1	TGTGCCAGCACGACACACGGGCGAGAGGGTGAGCAGTTCTTC	CASTTHGREGEQFF
NA	TRBV6-5	NA	TRBJ1-1	TGTGCCAGCACCCCCCCGGGGGGAAGGATGCCTGAAGCTTTCTTT	CASTPPGGRMPEAFF
TRBD1	TRBV9	NA	TRBJ2-5	TGTGCCAGCAGCGTCAGCTCCGGGACAGTACAAGAGACCCAGTACTTC	CASSVSSGTVQETQYF
NA	TRBV28	NA	TRBJ1-1	TGTGCCAGCAGTTTCGGGGGAATCATGAACACTGAAGCTTTCTTT	CASSFGGIMNTEAFF
NA	TRBV6-2/TRBV6-3	NA	TRBJ1-4	TGTGCCAGCAGTTCCCCCAGGGGAGGGCGGAGACTTAGTGAACTGTTTTTT	CASSSPRGGRRLSELFF
NA	TRBV2	NA	TRBJ1-6	TGTGCCAGCAGTGAAGTTGGAGGGCAAAGTAATTCACCCCTCCACTTT	CASSEVGGQSNSPLHF
NA	TRBV28	NA	TRBJ1-2	TGTGCCAGCATGATAGTGGGGGGAGTCTATGGCTACACCTTC	CASMIVGGVYGYTF
TRBD1	TRBV7-9	NA	TRBJ2-2	TGTGCCAGCAGGCCGACAGGGCCCACCGGGGAGCTGTTTTTT	CASRPTGPTGELFF
TRBD2	TRBV7-2	NA	TRBJ2-7	TGTGCCAGCAGCTTAGTCCCGCTAGCGGACCCTACGAAGGGGCAGTACTTC	CASSLVPLADPTKGQYF
NA	TRBV7-3	NA	TRBJ2-5	TGTGCCAGCTCTGGAGGGCCTGGAGAGACCCAGTACTTC	CASSGGPGETQYF
NA	TRBV3-1/TRBV3-2	NA	TRBJ1-1	TGTGCCAGCAGCTATCAGGGTGGAAACACTGAAGCTTTCTTT	CASSYQGGNTEAFF
NA	TRBV28	NA	TRBJ1-2	TGTGCCAGCAGTAGCGTTGGAGGGCTTAACTATGGCTACACCTTC	CASSSVGGLNYGYTF
NA	TRBV21-1	once	TRBJ2-1	TGTGCCAGCAGCTTGCCGGGACTAGCGGGAGCCTACAATGAGCAGTTCTTC	CASSLPGLAGAYNEQFF
NA	TRBV6-2/TRBV6-3	NA	TRBJ2-7	TGTGCCAGCAGTTACTCGTTTGTGAGGTCGCGGGGCTCCTACGAGCAGTACTTC	CASSYSFVRSRGSYEQYF
TRBD1	TRBV29-1	NA	TRBJ1-5	TGCAGCGTGTGGACAGGGAAGGATCCGCCCCAGCATTTT	CSVWTGKDPPQHF
NA	TRBV19	NA	TRBJ1-3	TGTGCCAGTAGTATGGGCTTCGGAAACACCATATATTTT	CASSMGFGNTIYF
NA	TRBV2	NA	TRBJ1-1	TGTGCCAGCTTCCAGGGACACTCGAACACTGAAGCTTTCTTT	CASFQGHSNTEAFF
TRBD1	TRBV4-2	NA	TRBJ2-2	TGTGCCAGCAGCCAAATGGACAGGGCTAACACCGGGGAGCTGTTTTTT	CASSQMDRANTGELFF
NA	TRBV9	NA	TRBJ2-2	TGTGCCAGCAGCCCACTACCGACCTATACCGGGGAGCTGTTTTTT	CASSPLPTYTGELFF
TRBD2	TRBV5-1	NA	TRBJ2-1	TGCGCCAGCAGCTTGGGGGAGGGGTACAATGAGCAGTTCTTC	CASSLGEGYNEQFF
TRBD1	TRBV6-5	few	TRBJ1-1	TGTGCCAGCAAGGGGGACAGGGGTACCACTGAAGCTTTCTTT	CASKGDRGTTEAFF
TRBD1	TRBV2	NA	TRBJ1-2	TGTGCCAGCAGGGGACTATCGGACAGGGGCGTCTATGGCTACACCTTC	CASRGLSDRGVYGYTF
TRBD2	TRBV7-2	NA	TRBJ2-4	TGTGCCAGCAGCTTAGGGGGACTAGCGGGAGTAGCCAAAAACATTCAGTACTTC	CASSLGGLAGVAKNIQYF
NA	TRBV3-1/TRBV3-2	NA	TRBJ2-1	TGTGCCAGCAGCCCCGGGACAACGGGGAATGAGCAGTTCTTC	CASSPGTTGNEQFF
NA	TRBV7-9	NA	TRBJ2-7	TGTGCCATCCAAGGGGGCTCCTACGAGCAGTACTTC	CAIQGGSYEQYF
NA	TRBV11-2	NA	TRBJ2-3	TGTGCCAGCAGCTTAAGGATGGAGACGGTTAGCACAGATACGCAGTATTTT	CASSLRMETVSTDTQYF
TRBD1	TRBV28	NA	TRBJ1-5	TGTGCCAGCAGTTCTCCGGGACAGGGCAATCAGCCCCAGCATTTT	CASSSPGQGNQPQHF
NA	TRBV27	NA	TRBJ2-5	TGTGCCAGCAGTTTGGGGGCAGGTCAAGAGACCCAGTACTTC	CASSLGAGQETQYF
NA	TRBV4-1	once	TRBJ2-5	TGCGCCAGCAGCCTAGATTCGGGGGTAGAGACCCAGTACTTC	CASSLDSGVETQYF
NA	TRBV28	NA	TRBJ1-2	TGTGCCAGTGAAAGGGGCAATGGCTACACCTTC	CASERGNGYTF
NA	TRBV11-2	NA	TRBJ1-1	TGTGCCAGCAGCTTAAGGGGGTCGACTGAAGCTTTCTTT	CASSLRGSTEAFF
NA	TRBV7-8	NA	TRBJ2-5	TGTGCCAGCAGCTTGTTTCGGTCGGAGACCCAGTACTTC	CASSLFRSETQYF
TRBD1	TRBV7-3	once	TRBJ1-2	TGTGCCAGCAGCGAGTCGGACAGGAGCTATGGCTACACCTTC	CASSESDRSYGYTF
TRBD1	TRBV28	NA	TRBJ1-3	TGTGCCAGCAGTCTCTGGACAGGACCCTCTGGAAACACCATATATTTT	CASSLWTGPSGNTIYF
TRBD1	TRBV4-1	NA	TRBJ1-2	TGCGCCAGCAGCCAAGTCTGGACAGGGGGCGGTTACTATGGCTACACCTTC	CASSQVWTGGGYYGYTF
NA	TRBV7-9	NA	TRBJ2-7	TGTGCCAGCAGCTTAGGAGGAACGATCTACGAGCAGTACTTC	CASSLGGTIYEQYF
TRBD1	TRBV18	few	TRBJ2-5	TGTGCCAGCTCACCTACCGGGACAGGGTACCAAGAGACCCAGTACTTC	CASSPTGTGYQETQYF
NA	TRBV5-5	NA	TRBJ2-5	TGTGCCAGCAGAAGGAGTCAAGAGACCCAGTACTTC	CASRRSQETQYF
NA	TRBV28	NA	TRBJ2-7	TGTGCCAGCAGTTCCCCTGCGGGGGCGCACGAGCAGTACTTC	CASSSPAGAHEQYF
NA	TRBV7-9	NA	TRBJ1-2	TGTGCCAGCAGCGAAGGACTGCAGGGGTACTATGGCTACACCTTC	CASSEGLQGYYGYTF